This T cell receptor beta chain was observed in a study of blood T cell repertoires in COVID-19. This CDR3 comprises 13 residues. Assay: immunoSEQ multiplex PCR; the TCRdb copy retains only in-frame clones and omits some. The sample holds 500,000 to 600,000 clones, about 89% seen once. The receptor comes from a woman aged 45-65 years with COVID-19, enrolled during active disease. The rearrangement uses TRBV21-1 and TRBJ2-1; whether TRBD2, the table's D call, matches the DNA was not checked. TRBV21-1 corresponds to a pseudogene. Sequencing was carried out using peripheral blood. The CDR3 bases are TGTGCCAGCAGCTTTTCCCGGGGGGATGAGCAGTTCTTC. This gives the protein CASSFSRGDEQFF.